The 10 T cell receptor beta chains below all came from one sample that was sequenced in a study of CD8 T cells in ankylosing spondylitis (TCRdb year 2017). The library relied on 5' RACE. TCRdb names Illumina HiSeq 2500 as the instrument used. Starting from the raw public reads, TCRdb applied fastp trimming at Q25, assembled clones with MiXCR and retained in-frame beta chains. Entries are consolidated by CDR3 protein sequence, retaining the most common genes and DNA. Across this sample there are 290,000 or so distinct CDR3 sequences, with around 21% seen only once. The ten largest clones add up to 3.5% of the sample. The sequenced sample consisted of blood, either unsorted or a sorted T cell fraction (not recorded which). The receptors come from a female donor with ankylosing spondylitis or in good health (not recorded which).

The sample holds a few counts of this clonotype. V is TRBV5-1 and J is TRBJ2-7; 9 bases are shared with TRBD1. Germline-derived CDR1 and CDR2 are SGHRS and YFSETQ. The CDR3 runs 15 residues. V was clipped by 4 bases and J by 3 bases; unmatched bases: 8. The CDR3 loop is CASSLDGQGHYEQYF. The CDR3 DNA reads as TGCGCCAGCAGCCTGGACGGACAGGGGCACTACGAGCAGTACTTC.

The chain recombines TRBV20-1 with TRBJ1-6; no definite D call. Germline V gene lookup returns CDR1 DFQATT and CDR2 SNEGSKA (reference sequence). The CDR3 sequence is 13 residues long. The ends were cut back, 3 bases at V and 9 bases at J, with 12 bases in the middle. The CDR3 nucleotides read TGCAGTGCTAGTCTTAACAGAGGTTCACCCCTCCACTTT. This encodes CSASLNRGSPLHF.

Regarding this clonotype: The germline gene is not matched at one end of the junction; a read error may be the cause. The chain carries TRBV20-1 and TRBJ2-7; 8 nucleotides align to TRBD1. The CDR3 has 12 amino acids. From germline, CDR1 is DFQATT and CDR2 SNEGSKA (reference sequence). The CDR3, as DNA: TGCGGTGCTCGGGACAGGTTAACCGAGCAGTACTTC. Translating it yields CGARDRLTEQYF.

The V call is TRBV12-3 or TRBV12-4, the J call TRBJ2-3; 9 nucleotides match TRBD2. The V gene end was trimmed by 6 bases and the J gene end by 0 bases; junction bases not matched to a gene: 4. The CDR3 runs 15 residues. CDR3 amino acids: CASRISGSSTDTQYF. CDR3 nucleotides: TGTGCCAGCAGGATTAGCGGGAGTAGCACAGATACGCAGTATTTT.

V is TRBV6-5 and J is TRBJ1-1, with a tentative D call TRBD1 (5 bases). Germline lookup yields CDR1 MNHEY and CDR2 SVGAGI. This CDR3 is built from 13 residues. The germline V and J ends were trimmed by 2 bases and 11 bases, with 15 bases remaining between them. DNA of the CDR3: TGTGCCAGCAGTTACCCGAATCGGGGGGATGCTTTCTTT. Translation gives CASSYPNRGDAFF.

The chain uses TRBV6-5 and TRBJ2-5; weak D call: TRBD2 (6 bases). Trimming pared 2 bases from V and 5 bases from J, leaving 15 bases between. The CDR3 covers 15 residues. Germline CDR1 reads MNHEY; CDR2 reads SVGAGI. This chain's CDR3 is CASSYKGPAGETQYF. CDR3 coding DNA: TGTGCCAGCAGTTACAAGGGCCCTGCGGGGGAGACCCAGTACTTC.

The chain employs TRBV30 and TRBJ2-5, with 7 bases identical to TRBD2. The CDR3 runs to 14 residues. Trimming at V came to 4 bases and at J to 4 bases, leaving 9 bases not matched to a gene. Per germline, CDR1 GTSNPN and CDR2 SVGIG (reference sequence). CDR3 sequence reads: CAWNLRGGGETQYF. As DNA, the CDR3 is TGTGCCTGGAACCTTCGGGGCGGGGGAGAGACCCAGTACTTC.

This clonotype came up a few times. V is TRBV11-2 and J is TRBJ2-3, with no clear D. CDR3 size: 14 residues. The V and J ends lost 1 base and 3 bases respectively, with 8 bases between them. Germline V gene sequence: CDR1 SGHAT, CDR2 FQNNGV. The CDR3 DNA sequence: TGTGCCAGCAGCTTAGTTGTTATGACAGATACGCAGTATTTT. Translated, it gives CASSLVVMTDTQYF. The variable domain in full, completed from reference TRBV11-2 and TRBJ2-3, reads EAGVAQSPRYKIIEKRQSVAFWCNPISGHATLYWYQQILGQGPKLLIQFQNNGVVDDSQLPKDRFSAERLKGVDSTLKIQPAKLEDSAVYLCASSLVVMTDTQYFGPGTRLTVL.

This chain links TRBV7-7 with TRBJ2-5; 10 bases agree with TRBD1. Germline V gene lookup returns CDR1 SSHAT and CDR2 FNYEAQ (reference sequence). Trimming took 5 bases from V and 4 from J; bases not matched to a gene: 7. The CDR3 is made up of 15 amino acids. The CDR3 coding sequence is TGTGCCAGCAGCGCGGACAGGGGGTTAGGAGAGACCCAGTACTTC. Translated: CASSADRGLGETQYF. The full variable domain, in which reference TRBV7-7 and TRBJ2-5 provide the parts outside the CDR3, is GAGVSQSPRYKVTKRGQDVTLRCDPISSHATLYWYQQALGQGPEFLTYFNYEAQPDKSGLPSDRFSAERPEGSISTLTIQRTEQRDSAMYRCASSADRGLGETQYFGPGTRLLVL.

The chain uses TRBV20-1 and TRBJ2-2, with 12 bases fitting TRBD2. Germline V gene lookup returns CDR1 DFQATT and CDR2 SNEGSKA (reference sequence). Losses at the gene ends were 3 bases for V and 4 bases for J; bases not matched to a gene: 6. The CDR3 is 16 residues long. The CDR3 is CSASGRLAGVTGELFF. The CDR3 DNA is TGCAGTGCTAGCGGACGACTAGCGGGAGTCACCGGGGAGCTGTTTTTT.